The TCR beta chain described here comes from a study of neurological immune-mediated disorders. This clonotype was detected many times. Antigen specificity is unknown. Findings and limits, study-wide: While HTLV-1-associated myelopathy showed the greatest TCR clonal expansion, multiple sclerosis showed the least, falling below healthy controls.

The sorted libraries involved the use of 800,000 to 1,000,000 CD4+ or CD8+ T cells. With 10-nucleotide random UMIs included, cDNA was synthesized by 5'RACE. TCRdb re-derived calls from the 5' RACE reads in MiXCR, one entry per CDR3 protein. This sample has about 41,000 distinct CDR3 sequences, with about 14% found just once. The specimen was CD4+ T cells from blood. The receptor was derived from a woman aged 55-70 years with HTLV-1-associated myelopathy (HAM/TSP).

CDR3 DNA: TGCAGTGCCCGAATCCCGGGAATGAATAATTCACCCCTCCACTTT. Translation: CSARIPGMNNSPLHF. The chain joins TRBV20-1 to TRBJ1-6; D gene uncertain. Germline V CDR1 and CDR2: DFQATT, SNEGSKA (reference sequence). The CDR3 covers 15 residues. Trimming cost V 6 bases and J 5 bases, with 17 bases left between them.